Each of the 20 T cell receptor beta chains below was sequenced from the same sample in a study of technical replicates of blood from several donors (dated by TCRdb to about 2017). The library was built by means of the immunoSEQ multiplex PCR assay. This is the immuneACCESS table as TCRdb keeps it, with only in-frame sequences that have V and J called. A part of the clones is gone; compared with another copy, unresolved V genes explain less than half, and the rest is unexplained. This sample holds more than 45,000 clones; 91% were observed only once. The top ten hold approximately 4% of the sample. The specimen sequenced was PBMCs. The origin of the receptors is a human donor in good health. Some clones in this sample may be carry-over from other donors' samples.

The chain carries TRBV4-3 and TRBJ2-1; 10 bases are a match to TRBD2. In germline, CDR1 is LGHNA, CDR2 YSLEER. The length of the CDR3 is 15 residues. The V segment lost 4 bases and the J segment 1 base; nucleotides outside the gene matches: 1. This chain's CDR3 is CASSLGLASYNEQFF. The DNA for the CDR3 is TGCGCCAGCAGCCTGGGACTAGCGTCCTACAATGAGCAGTTCTTC.

This clone appeared once. The V and J genes are TRBV5-1 and TRBJ2-3; 8 bases map to TRBD2. The CDR3 loop spans 16 amino acids. V dropped 4 bases and J dropped 4; count of bases not matched to a gene: 11. Germline V gene sequence: CDR1 SGHRS, CDR2 YFSETQ. CDR3 sequence (DNA): TGCGCCAGCAGCCTGGCCGGGGGGGCCAGCGCAGATACGCAGTATTTT. Protein: CASSLAGGASADTQYF.

The chain recombines TRBV7-2 with TRBJ2-2, with D possibly being TRBD2 (5 bases). The CDR3 is made up of 14 amino acids. The germline V and J ends were trimmed by 7 bases and 3 bases, with 12 bases remaining between them. Germline assignment: CDR1 SGHTA and CDR2 FQGNSA. The CDR3 sequence is CASTFLRDTGELFF. The CDR3 DNA reads as TGTGCCAGCACCTTTCTGCGGGACACCGGGGAGCTGTTTTTT.

The genes are TRBV7-2 and TRBJ2-5; 7 nucleotides line up with TRBD1. Germline-derived CDR1 and CDR2 are SGHTA and FQGNSA. The junction had 9 bases not matched to a gene; V was cut back by 5 bases and J by 3 bases. CDR3 length: 15 amino acids. CDR3 residues: CASSLGQTGKETQYF. The CDR3 DNA reads as TGTGCCAGCAGCCTTGGTCAGACAGGGAAAGAGACCCAGTACTTC.

The V and J genes are TRBV9 and TRBJ2-1; 10 bases match TRBD2. Trimming removed 3 bases from V and 5 bases from J; junction bases left unmatched: 2. The CDR3 sequence is 14 residues long. Germline lookup yields CDR1 SGDLS and CDR2 YYNGEE. The CDR3: CASSERGGDNEQFF. The DNA of the CDR3 is TGTGCCAGCAGCGAGCGGGGGGGGGACAATGAGCAGTTCTTC. Variable domain in full (rest from reference TRBV9 and TRBJ2-1): DSGVTQTPKHLITATGQRVTLRCSPRSGDLSVYWYQQSLDQGLQFLIQYYNGEERAKGNILERFSAQQFPDLHSELNLSSLELGDSALYFCASSERGGDNEQFFGPGTRLTVL.

The chain has TRBV5-6 and TRBJ2-3, with TRBD2 matching 9 bases. The trim removed 4 bases at V and 4 bases at J, leaving 7 bases unmatched. CDR3 length: 15 amino acids. Germline values: CDR1 SGHDT, CDR2 YYEEEE. CDR3 residues: CASSLTSGPADTQYF. CDR3 DNA sequence: TGTGCCAGCAGCCTGACTAGCGGTCCCGCAGATACGCAGTATTTT.

The rearrangement uses TRBV2 and TRBJ2-7; 8 bases are a match to TRBD1. This CDR3 region has 14 residues. Germline CDR1 reads SNHLY; CDR2 reads FYNNEI. The J segment lost 7 bases and the V segment lost 7 bases, leaving 12 bases of the junction unmatched. Here the CDR3 reads CASNPTGEVGEQYF. CDR3 nucleotide sequence: TGTGCCAGCAACCCGACAGGGGAGGTGGGGGAGCAGTACTTC.

The chain has TRBV6-6 and TRBJ1-2; the match to TRBD1 covers 9 bases. The germline V gene encodes CDR1 MNHNY and CDR2 SVGAGI (reference sequence). J lost 7 bases, V lost 4 bases, and 4 bases had no gene match. The CDR3 length is 13 residues. In nucleotides, the CDR3 is TGTGCCAGCAGTTCCCGACAGGGGGGTGGCTACACCTTC. It encodes CASSSRQGGGYTF.

For the CDR3, the DNA is TGTGCCTGGAGGGGACTAGGATTGGAGCAGTTCTTC. As protein: CAWRGLGLEQFF. The chain is built from TRBV30 and TRBJ2-1, with 8 bases fitting TRBD2. Germline values: CDR1 GTSNPN, CDR2 SVGIG (reference sequence). V lost 3 bases to trimming and J lost 10 bases; unmatched junction nucleotides: 5. There are 12 residues in the CDR3.

This chain links TRBV11-2 with TRBJ1-3; D gene ambiguous. V was cut by 0 bases and J by 4 bases, with 10 bases left in between. Germline V CDR1 and CDR2: SGHAT, FQNNGV. The CDR3 loop spans 15 amino acids. DNA of the CDR3: TGTGCCAGCAGCTTAGATCGGACTTTGGGAAACACCATATATTTT. Protein product: CASSLDRTLGNTIYF.

V usage is TRBV5-1 and J usage is TRBJ2-2; TRBD2 might be the D (6 bases). The CDR3 runs to 14 residues. V was clipped by 9 bases and J by 0 bases, with 12 bases between them. Germline V CDR1 and CDR2: SGHRS, YFSETQ. Here the CDR3 DNA reads TGCGCCACGGGTGGCGGGGCGAACACCGGGGAGCTGTTTTTT. This sequence encodes CATGGGANTGELFF.

This clone was counted once. The chain couples TRBV7-2 to TRBJ2-7, with D tentatively TRBD2 (5 bases). The CDR3 sequence is 13 residues long. V was trimmed by 1 base and J by 7 bases, leaving 11 bases between them. Germline lookup yields CDR1 SGHTA and CDR2 FQGNSA. The CDR3 spells CASSLDGLWEQYF. The DNA of the CDR3 is TGTGCCAGCAGCTTAGACGGACTTTGGGAGCAGTACTTC. Variable domain in full (rest from reference TRBV7-2 and TRBJ2-7): GAGVSQSPSNKVTEKGKDVELRCDPISGHTALYWYRQSLGQGLEFLIYFQGNSAPDKSGLPSDRFSAERTGGSVSTLTIQRTQQEDSAVYLCASSLDGLWEQYFGPGTRLTVT.

The CDR3 DNA reads as TGTGCCAGCAGGGCAGGGGGTAGGAACACTGAAGCTTTCTTT. It encodes CASRAGGRNTEAFF. The chain has TRBV6-6 and TRBJ1-1; 7 nucleotides line up with TRBD1. After removal of 6 bases from V and 1 base from J, the junction contained 5 bases not matched to a gene. The CDR3 runs to 14 residues. Germline V CDR1 and CDR2: MNHNY, SVGAGI (reference sequence).

This chain joins TRBV4-2 and TRBJ2-5; D is unresolved. Germline CDR1 and CDR2: LGHNA and YNFKEQ. This CDR3 is 15 amino acids long. Trimming removed 0 bases from V and 1 base from J, with 9 bases in between. The CDR3 bases are TGTGCCAGCAGCCAAGATCTAAGCGCCCAAGAGACCCAGTACTTC. It specifies CASSQDLSAQETQYF.

The chain links TRBV6-5 to TRBJ1-2, with a tentative D call TRBD1 (5 bases). There are 12 residues in the CDR3. Germline CDR1 MNHEY, CDR2 SVGAGI. Trimming shortened V by 6 bases and J by 8 bases, and 13 bases separated the two germline ends. The CDR3, as DNA: TGTGCCAGCAGGTTGGGACTCTGGGGCTACACCTTC. The encoded protein is CASRLGLWGYTF.

The J gene is TRBJ2-3, the V gene TRBV7-2; possible D gene TRBD1, 5 bases. The V gene's germline CDR1 is SGHTA and CDR2 FQGNSA. The CDR3 covers 16 residues. The V gene lost 5 bases and the J gene lost 4 bases, with 19 bases spanning the gap. The CDR3 nucleotides are TGTGCCAGCAGCCTTCTGACAGCCGTCGGTTCAGATACGCAGTATTTT. It yields the protein CASSLLTAVGSDTQYF.

This chain connects TRBV4-2 to TRBJ2-1; 8 bases agree with TRBD1. This CDR3 has 17 residues. Germline lookup yields CDR1 LGHNA and CDR2 YNFKEQ. The ends lost 4 bases at V and 9 bases at J; junction bases unmatched: 17. CDR3 residues: CASSRRTSGGAGFEQFF. CDR3 nucleotides: TGTGCCAGCAGCCGCCGGACCTCAGGGGGCGCTGGGTTTGAGCAGTTCTTC.

This clone came up a few times. The genes are TRBV25-1 and TRBJ1-1, with D perhaps matching TRBD1 (6 bases). The CDR3 has 13 residues. With 8 bases removed from V and 0 bases from J, the gap between germline ends came to 10 bases. CDR1 and CDR2 from the germline V gene are MGHDK and SYGVNS. CDR3: CASSTGMNTEAFF. The CDR3 DNA is TGTGCCAGCTCGACAGGCATGAACACTGAAGCTTTCTTT.

The rearrangement links TRBV30 to TRBJ1-1, with D possibly matching TRBD1 (6 bases). This CDR3 region has 13 residues. Germline V gene data show CDR1 as GTSNPN and CDR2 as SVGIG (reference sequence). V lost 4 bases to trimming and J lost 7 bases, with 16 bases between them. CDR3 DNA: TGTGCCTGGAAGCGGGGGCCCCTCTATGAAGCTTTCTTT. This codes for CAWKRGPLYEAFF.

The chain has TRBV27 and TRBJ2-3, with D perhaps matching TRBD2 (5 bases). Germline CDR1 is MNHEY and CDR2 is SMNVEV (reference sequence). This CDR3 spans 15 amino acids. Between the trimmed V and J ends, which lost 10 bases and 6 bases, there was a span of 23 bases. In DNA, the CDR3 is TGTGCCACCGCGGGCCAGATCCGTAACTCCGATACGCAGTATTTT. The encoded protein is CATAGQIRNSDTQYF.